This entry is about one TCR beta chain. Its antigen is not known. This CDR3 region has 13 residues. Per germline, CDR1 LNHDA and CDR2 SQIVND (reference sequence). The V end lost 4 bases, the J end lost 3 bases, and 10 bases lay between the germline ends. This record belongs to a study of Tregs in tolerant kidney transplant recipients. Assay used: immunoSEQ multiplex PCR; TCRdb lists only in-frame clones, some missing. The sample shows 85,000 to 95,000 clones, more than 90% of them seen only once. Thawed PBMCs were FACS-sorted into unstimulated CD4+CD25+CD127- regulatory T cells, CD4+CD25- non-regulatory cells, CD4 and CD8 cells. Broader study findings: The most relevant donor-specific Treg TCRbeta repertoire apparently came from expansion with activated donor B cells. Few patients were studied, so findings need validation in larger groups. Biological reproducibility was not directly addressed, but technical replication error appeared minimal.

Sequenced sample: CD8+ T cells from blood. This chain connects TRBV19 to TRBJ2-7; D gene uncertain. The clonotype was recovered from a human donor in good health. The CDR3 sequence: CASSRTYYYEQYF. The CDR3 DNA is TGTGCCAGTAGTAGGACGTACTACTACGAGCAGTACTTC.